The entry below gives a single T cell receptor beta chain sequence along with its context. No antigen is known for it. This record belongs to a study of T cell responses to AZD1222 COVID-19 vaccine. Overall study results and limits: Just a handful of AZD1222 recipients tested seropositive at baseline. The donor group comprised mostly white British people and more females; the analysis possibly underestimated clonal diversity.

This CDR3 contains 15 residues. Germline loops: CDR1 MNHEY, CDR2 SVGAGI. V lost 5 bases and J lost 5; bases outside the gene matches: 7. Assay used: immunoSEQ multiplex PCR; TCRdb lists only in-frame clones, some missing. The data show over 150,000 clones, about 90% seen once. V and J are TRBV6-5 and TRBJ2-1, with 9 bases aligning to TRBD1. The specimen was peripheral blood, collected on day 0 of MenACWY control vaccination. The TCR comes from an adult in good health. DNA for the CDR3: TGTGCCAGCAGTAGGCCGGGACAGGGCAACAATGAGCAGTTCTTC. It codes for CASSRPGQGNNEQFF.